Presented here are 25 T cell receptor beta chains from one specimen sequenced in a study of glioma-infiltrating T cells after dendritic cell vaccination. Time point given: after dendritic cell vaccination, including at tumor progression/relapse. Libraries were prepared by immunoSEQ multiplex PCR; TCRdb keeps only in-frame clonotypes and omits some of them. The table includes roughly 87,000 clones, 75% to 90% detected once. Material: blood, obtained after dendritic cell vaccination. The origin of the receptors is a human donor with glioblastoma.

The CDR3 spells CASSLQGLTTNEKLFF. The CDR3 DNA reads as TGTGCCAGCAGCTTGCAGGGGCTCACAACTAATGAAAAACTGTTTTTT. The rearrangement uses TRBV5-6 and TRBJ1-4, with D possibly matching TRBD1 (6 bases). The CDR3 runs 16 residues. Germline V gene data show CDR1 as SGHDT and CDR2 as YYEEEE. V lost 1 base and J lost 0, with 10 bases in between.

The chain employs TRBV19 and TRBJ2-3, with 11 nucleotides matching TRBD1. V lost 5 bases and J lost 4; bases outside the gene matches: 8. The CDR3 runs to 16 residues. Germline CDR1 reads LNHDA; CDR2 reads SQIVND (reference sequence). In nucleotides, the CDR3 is TGTGCCAGTAGTCTACGGGACAGGGGGTTGGCAGATACGCAGTATTTT. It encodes CASSLRDRGLADTQYF.

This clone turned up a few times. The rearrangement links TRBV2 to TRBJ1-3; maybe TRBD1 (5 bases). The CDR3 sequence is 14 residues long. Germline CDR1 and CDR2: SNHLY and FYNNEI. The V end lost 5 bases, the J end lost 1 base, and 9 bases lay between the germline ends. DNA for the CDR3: TGTGCCAGCAGTAGAGACAGATCTGGAAACACCATATATTTT. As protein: CASSRDRSGNTIYF.

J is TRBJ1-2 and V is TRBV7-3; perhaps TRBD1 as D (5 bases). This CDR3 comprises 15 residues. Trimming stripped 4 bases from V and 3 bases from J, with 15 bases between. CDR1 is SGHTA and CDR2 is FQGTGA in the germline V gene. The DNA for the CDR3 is TGTGCCAGCAGCTCCCTTGGGGGGGAACACTATGGCTACACCTTC. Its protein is CASSSLGGEHYGYTF.

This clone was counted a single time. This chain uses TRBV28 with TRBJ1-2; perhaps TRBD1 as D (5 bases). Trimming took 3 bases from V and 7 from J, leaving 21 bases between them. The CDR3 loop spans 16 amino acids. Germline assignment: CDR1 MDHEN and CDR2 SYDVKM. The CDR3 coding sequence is TGTGCCAGCAGTTTCCTATCCCCCAGGGCGATGGGTGGCTACACCTTC. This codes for CASSFLSPRAMGGYTF.

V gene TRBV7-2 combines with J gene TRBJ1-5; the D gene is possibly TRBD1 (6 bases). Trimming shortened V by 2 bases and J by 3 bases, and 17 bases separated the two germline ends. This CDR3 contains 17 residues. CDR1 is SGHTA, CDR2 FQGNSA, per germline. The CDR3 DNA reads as TGTGCCAGCAGCTTACGGGGCGGGGGGGCGTCCAATCAGCCCCAGCATTTT. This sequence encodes CASSLRGGGASNQPQHF.

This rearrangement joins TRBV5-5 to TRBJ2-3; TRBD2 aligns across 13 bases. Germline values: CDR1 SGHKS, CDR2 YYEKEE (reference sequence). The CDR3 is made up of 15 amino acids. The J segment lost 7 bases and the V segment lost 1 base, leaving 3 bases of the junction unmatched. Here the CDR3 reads CASSLSGTSGNTQYF. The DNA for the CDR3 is TGTGCCAGCAGCTTGTCGGGGACTAGCGGGAATACGCAGTATTTT. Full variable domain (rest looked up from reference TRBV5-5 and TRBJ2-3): DAGVTQSPTHLIKTRGQQVTLRCSPISGHKSVSWYQQVLGQGPQFIFQYYEKEERGRGNFPDRFSARQFPNYSSELNVNALLLGDSALYLCASSLSGTSGNTQYFGPGTRLTVL.

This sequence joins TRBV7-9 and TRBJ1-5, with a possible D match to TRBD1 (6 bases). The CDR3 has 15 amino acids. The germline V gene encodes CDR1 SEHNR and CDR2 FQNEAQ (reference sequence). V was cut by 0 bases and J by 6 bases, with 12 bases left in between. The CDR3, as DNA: TGTGCCAGCAGCTTAGCGTCGGGGGGCGGTCAGCCCCAGCATTTT. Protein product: CASSLASGGGQPQHF.

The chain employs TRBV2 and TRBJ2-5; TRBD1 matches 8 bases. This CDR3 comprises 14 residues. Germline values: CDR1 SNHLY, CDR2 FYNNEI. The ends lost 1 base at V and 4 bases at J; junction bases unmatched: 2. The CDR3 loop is CASSEGRGPETQYF. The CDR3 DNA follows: TGTGCCAGCAGTGAAGGCAGGGGGCCAGAGACCCAGTACTTC.

The CDR3 loop reads CASSRLGTEYNEQFF. CDR3 bases: TGTGCCAGCAGCCGCCTCGGGACAGAGTACAATGAGCAGTTCTTC. This chain connects TRBV14 to TRBJ2-1, with TRBD1 matching over 7 bases. J was trimmed by 4 bases and V by 4 bases; bases with no gene match: 7. This CDR3 is 15 amino acids long. Germline CDR1 SGHDN, CDR2 FVKESK. The full variable domain, in which reference TRBV14 and TRBJ2-1 provide the parts outside the CDR3, is EAGVTQFPSHSVIEKGQTVTLRCDPISGHDNLYWYRRVMGKEIKFLLHFVKESKQDESGMPNNRFLAERTGGTYSTLKVQPAELEDSGVYFCASSRLGTEYNEQFFGPGTRLTVL.

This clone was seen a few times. For the CDR3, the DNA is TGTGCCAGCAAACAGGGTGATCAGCCCCAGCATTTT. This encodes CASKQGDQPQHF. The chain couples TRBV6-5 to TRBJ1-5, with a weak D call TRBD1 (6 bases). The CDR3 extends over 12 amino acids. Germline V gives CDR1 MNHEY, CDR2 SVGAGI. V dropped 7 bases and J dropped 5 bases, with 9 bases sitting between them.

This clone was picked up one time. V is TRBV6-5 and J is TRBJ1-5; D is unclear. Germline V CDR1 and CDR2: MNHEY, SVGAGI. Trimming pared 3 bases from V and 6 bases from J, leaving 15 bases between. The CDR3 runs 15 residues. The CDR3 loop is CASSYSADTAQPQHF. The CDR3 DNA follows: TGTGCCAGCAGTTATTCCGCAGACACGGCTCAGCCCCAGCATTTT.

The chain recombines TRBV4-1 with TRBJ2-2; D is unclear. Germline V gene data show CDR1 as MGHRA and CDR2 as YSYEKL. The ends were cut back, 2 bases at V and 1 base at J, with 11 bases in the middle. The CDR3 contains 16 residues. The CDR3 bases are TGCGCCAGCAGCCAACAAAGGAACAGGAACACCGGGGAGCTGTTTTTT. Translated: CASSQQRNRNTGELFF.

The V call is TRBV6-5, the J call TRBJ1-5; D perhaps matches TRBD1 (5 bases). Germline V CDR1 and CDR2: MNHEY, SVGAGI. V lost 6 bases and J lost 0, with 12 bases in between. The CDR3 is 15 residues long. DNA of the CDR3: TGTGCCAGCAGCCGCGGGGGGGATAGCAATCAGCCCCAGCATTTT. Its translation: CASSRGGDSNQPQHF.

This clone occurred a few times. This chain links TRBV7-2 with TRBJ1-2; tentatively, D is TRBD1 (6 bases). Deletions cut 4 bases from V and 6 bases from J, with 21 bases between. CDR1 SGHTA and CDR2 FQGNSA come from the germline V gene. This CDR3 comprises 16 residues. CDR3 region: CASSSGQRMPSDGYTF. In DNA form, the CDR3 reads TGTGCCAGCAGCTCCGGACAGAGAATGCCTTCGGATGGCTACACCTTC.

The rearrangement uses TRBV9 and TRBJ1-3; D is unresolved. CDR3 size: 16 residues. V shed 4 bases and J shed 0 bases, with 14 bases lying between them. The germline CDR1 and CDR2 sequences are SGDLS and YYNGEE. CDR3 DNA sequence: TGTGCCAGCAGCCCAGGTTTGGTCAGCTCTGGAAACACCATATATTTT. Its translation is CASSPGLVSSGNTIYF.

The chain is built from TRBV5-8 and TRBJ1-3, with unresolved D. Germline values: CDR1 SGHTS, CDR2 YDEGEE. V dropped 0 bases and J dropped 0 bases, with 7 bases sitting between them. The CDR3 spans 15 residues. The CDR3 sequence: CASSLGAHSGNTIYF. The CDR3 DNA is TGTGCCAGCAGCTTGGGGGCCCACTCTGGAAACACCATATATTTT.

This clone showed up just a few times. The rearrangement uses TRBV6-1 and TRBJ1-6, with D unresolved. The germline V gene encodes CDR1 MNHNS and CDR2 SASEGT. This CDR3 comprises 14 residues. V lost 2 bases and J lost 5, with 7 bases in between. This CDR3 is CASSERGNNSPLHF. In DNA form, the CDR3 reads TGTGCCAGCAGTGAACGGGGTAATAATTCACCCCTCCACTTT.

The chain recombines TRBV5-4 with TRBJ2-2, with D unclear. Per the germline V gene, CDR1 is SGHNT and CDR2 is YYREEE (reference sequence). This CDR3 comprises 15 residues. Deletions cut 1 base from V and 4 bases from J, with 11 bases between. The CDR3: CASSLMRLGTGELFF. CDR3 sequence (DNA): TGTGCCAGCAGCTTGATGAGGTTAGGCACCGGGGAGCTGTTTTTT.

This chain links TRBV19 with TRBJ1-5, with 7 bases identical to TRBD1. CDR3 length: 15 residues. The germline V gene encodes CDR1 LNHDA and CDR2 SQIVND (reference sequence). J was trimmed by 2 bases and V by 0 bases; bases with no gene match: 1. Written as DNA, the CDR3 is TGTGCCAGTAGTATAGAAACAGGGGGCAATCAGCCCCAGCATTTT. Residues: CASSIETGGNQPQHF.

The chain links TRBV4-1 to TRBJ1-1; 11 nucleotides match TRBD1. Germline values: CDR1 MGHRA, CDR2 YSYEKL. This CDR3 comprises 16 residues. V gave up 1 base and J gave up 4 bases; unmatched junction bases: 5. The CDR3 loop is CASSQAGQGAFTEAFF. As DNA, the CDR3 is TGCGCCAGCAGCCAAGCCGGACAGGGGGCTTTCACTGAAGCTTTCTTT.

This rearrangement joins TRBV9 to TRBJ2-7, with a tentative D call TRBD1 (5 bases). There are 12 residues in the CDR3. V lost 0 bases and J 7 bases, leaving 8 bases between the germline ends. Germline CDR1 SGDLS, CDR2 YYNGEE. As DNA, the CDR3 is TGTGCCAGCAGCGTAGGGGGCGAAGAGCAGTACTTC. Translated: CASSVGGEEQYF.

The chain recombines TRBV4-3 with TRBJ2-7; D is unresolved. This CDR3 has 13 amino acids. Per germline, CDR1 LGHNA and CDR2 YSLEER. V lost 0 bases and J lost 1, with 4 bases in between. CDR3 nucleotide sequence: TGCGCCAGCAGCCAAGACCGGTCCTACGAGCAGTACTTC. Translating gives CASSQDRSYEQYF.

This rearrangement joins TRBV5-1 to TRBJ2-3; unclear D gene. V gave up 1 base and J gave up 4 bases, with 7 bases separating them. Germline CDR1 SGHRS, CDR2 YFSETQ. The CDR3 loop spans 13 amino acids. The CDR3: CASSLNNPDTQYF. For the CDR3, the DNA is TGCGCCAGCAGCTTGAATAATCCAGATACGCAGTATTTT.

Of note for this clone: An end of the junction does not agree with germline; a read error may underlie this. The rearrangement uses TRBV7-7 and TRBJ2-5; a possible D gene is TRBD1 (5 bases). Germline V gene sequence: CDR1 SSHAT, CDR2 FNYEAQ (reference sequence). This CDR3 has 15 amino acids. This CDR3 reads CASSSDNRGGETQYF. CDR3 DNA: TGTGCTAGCAGCTCGGACAACCGAGGTGGGGAGACCCAGTACTTC.